The rows below give T cell receptor beta chains drawn from one sample of a study of blood T cell repertoires in COVID-19. Libraries were prepared by immunoSEQ multiplex PCR; TCRdb keeps only in-frame clonotypes and omits some of them. The sample contains 250,000 to 300,000 clones, roughly 86% of which appear only once. Source material: peripheral blood. These receptors originate from a woman aged 25 to 39 with COVID-19, enrolled during active disease. Each CDR3 is given with its conserved first and last residue. The order of the fields is V gene, CDR3 length, J gene, D gene, CDR3 protein. The D gene is left open where the match is weak.

v_gene: TRBV24-1
len: 15
j_gene: TRBJ2-7
d_gene: TRBD1
CDR3aa: CATSDPTGTGNEQYF

v_gene: TRBV10-2
len: 15
j_gene: TRBJ1-5
d_gene: -
CDR3aa: CASSGIGGGNQPQHF

v_gene: TRBV19
len: 16
j_gene: TRBJ2-2
d_gene: TRBD1
CDR3aa: CASSLNRGANTGELFF

v_gene: TRBV19
len: 14
j_gene: TRBJ2-7
d_gene: TRBD2
CDR3aa: CASSGLAGTYEQYF

v_gene: TRBV7-2
len: 15
j_gene: TRBJ2-7
d_gene: -
CDR3aa: CASSLSSGSGGEQYF

v_gene: TRBV7-9
len: 16
j_gene: TRBJ2-2
d_gene: -
CDR3aa: CASSLGQGGQTGELFF

v_gene: TRBV25-1
len: 13
j_gene: TRBJ2-7
d_gene: TRBD1
CDR3aa: CASSEYRGQEQYF

v_gene: TRBV14
len: 15
j_gene: TRBJ1-2
d_gene: -
CDR3aa: CASSQDYGPTYGYTF

v_gene: TRBV28
len: 16
j_gene: TRBJ2-1
d_gene: -
CDR3aa: CASTHPARATYNEQFF

v_gene: TRBV5-1
len: 15
j_gene: TRBJ2-5
d_gene: -
CDR3aa: CASSLASSTAGTQYF

v_gene: TRBV5-1
len: 15
j_gene: TRBJ1-6
d_gene: TRBD1
CDR3aa: CASSPTDRSNSPLHF

v_gene: TRBV9
len: 14
j_gene: TRBJ1-5
d_gene: -
CDR3aa: CASSQAPGDQPQHF

v_gene: TRBV3-1/TRBV3-2
len: 14
j_gene: TRBJ2-7
d_gene: -
CDR3aa: CASSFGTALYEQYF

v_gene: TRBV29-1
len: 14
j_gene: TRBJ2-3
d_gene: TRBD1
CDR3aa: CSVTDRGFYDTQYF

v_gene: TRBV18
len: 16
j_gene: TRBJ2-7
d_gene: TRBD1
CDR3aa: CASSPPDRRSSYEQYF

v_gene: TRBV9
len: 15
j_gene: TRBJ2-1
d_gene: -
CDR3aa: CASSVDPARYNEQFF

v_gene: TRBV10-1
len: 18
j_gene: TRBJ2-3
d_gene: TRBD2
CDR3aa: CASSERAKAGTSTDTQYF

v_gene: TRBV28
len: 15
j_gene: TRBJ2-7
d_gene: TRBD1
CDR3aa: CASSLQGPATYEQYF

v_gene: TRBV18
len: 15
j_gene: TRBJ1-2
d_gene: TRBD1
CDR3aa: CASSPPTGKGYGYTF

v_gene: TRBV6-5
len: 15
j_gene: TRBJ2-7
d_gene: -
CDR3aa: CASSYSTNRAYEQYF

v_gene: TRBV28
len: 14
j_gene: TRBJ2-1
d_gene: -
CDR3aa: CASSFATTYNEQFF

v_gene: TRBV5-1
len: 13
j_gene: TRBJ2-5
d_gene: -
CDR3aa: CASSGRVSQPQYF

v_gene: TRBV27
len: 15
j_gene: TRBJ1-6
d_gene: -
CDR3aa: CASSGGTDPNSPLHF

v_gene: TRBV4-2
len: 15
j_gene: TRBJ2-7
d_gene: -
CDR3aa: CASSQVGQGRNEQYF

v_gene: TRBV21-1
len: 16
j_gene: TRBJ1-5
d_gene: -
CDR3aa: CASSKKPVARDQPQHF

v_gene: TRBV3-1/TRBV3-2
len: 14
j_gene: TRBJ1-1
d_gene: TRBD1
CDR3aa: CASSQDPGGTEAFF

v_gene: TRBV6-5
len: 14
j_gene: TRBJ1-3
d_gene: TRBD1
CDR3aa: CASSRTGAGNTIYF

v_gene: TRBV7-9
len: 15
j_gene: TRBJ2-7
d_gene: -
CDR3aa: CASSPLSGEGYEQYF

v_gene: TRBV9
len: 13
j_gene: TRBJ2-7
d_gene: TRBD1
CDR3aa: CASSPGQPYEQYF

v_gene: TRBV5-4
len: 14
j_gene: TRBJ2-7
d_gene: -
CDR3aa: CASSFEGRGDEQYF

v_gene: TRBV6-5
len: 14
j_gene: TRBJ1-6
d_gene: -
CDR3aa: CASSRGSNVVPLHF

v_gene: TRBV5-1
len: 15
j_gene: TRBJ2-3
d_gene: TRBD1
CDR3aa: CASSGLTGGTDTQYF

v_gene: TRBV19
len: 16
j_gene: TRBJ1-5
d_gene: TRBD1
CDR3aa: CASSILGTGGNQPQHF

v_gene: TRBV27
len: 12
j_gene: TRBJ1-2
d_gene: TRBD1
CDR3aa: CASSNRGLGYTF

v_gene: TRBV5-1
len: 15
j_gene: TRBJ2-7
d_gene: TRBD2
CDR3aa: CASSFGAGYVDEQYF

v_gene: TRBV10-1
len: 14
j_gene: TRBJ1-1
d_gene: TRBD1
CDR3aa: CASSEGTGITEAFF

v_gene: TRBV27
len: 19
j_gene: TRBJ2-7
d_gene: TRBD2
CDR3aa: CASSFALAGRGSMISEQYF

v_gene: TRBV27
len: 12
j_gene: TRBJ1-5
d_gene: -
CDR3aa: CASSRRGWPQHF

v_gene: TRBV9
len: 12
j_gene: TRBJ1-1
d_gene: -
CDR3aa: CASSLGFSEAFF

v_gene: TRBV28
len: 15
j_gene: TRBJ2-7
d_gene: TRBD1
CDR3aa: CASRPGQGRSYEQYF

v_gene: TRBV5-1
len: 15
j_gene: TRBJ2-1
d_gene: TRBD2
CDR3aa: CASSLVPSGQNEQFF

v_gene: TRBV6-2/TRBV6-3
len: 13
j_gene: TRBJ1-6
d_gene: -
CDR3aa: CASSNPGPSPLHF

v_gene: TRBV7-9
len: 14
j_gene: TRBJ2-7
d_gene: -
CDR3aa: CASSGTRSSYEQYF

v_gene: TRBV5-1
len: 16
j_gene: TRBJ1-4
d_gene: -
CDR3aa: CASSSPREGANEKLFF

v_gene: TRBV6-1
len: 15
j_gene: TRBJ2-2
d_gene: -
CDR3aa: CASSESRADTGELFF

v_gene: TRBV5-4
len: 15
j_gene: TRBJ2-7
d_gene: TRBD2
CDR3aa: CASSLTSGSTYEQYF

v_gene: TRBV5-4
len: 14
j_gene: TRBJ2-7
d_gene: TRBD1
CDR3aa: CASSAGQGAYEQYF

v_gene: TRBV7-2
len: 15
j_gene: TRBJ2-4
d_gene: -
CDR3aa: CASSLVPLGGNIQYF

v_gene: TRBV5-1
len: 13
j_gene: TRBJ1-1
d_gene: -
CDR3aa: CASSLATGAEAFF

v_gene: TRBV2
len: 15
j_gene: TRBJ2-5
d_gene: TRBD1
CDR3aa: CASSGSGQTQETQYF

v_gene: TRBV29-1
len: 15
j_gene: TRBJ2-1
d_gene: TRBD2
CDR3aa: CSVRRGTSGNNEQFF

v_gene: TRBV27
len: 17
j_gene: TRBJ1-3
d_gene: TRBD1
CDR3aa: CASSSLQGAGSGNTIYF

v_gene: TRBV28
len: 13
j_gene: TRBJ1-5
d_gene: -
CDR3aa: CASSTGWNQPQHF

v_gene: TRBV28
len: 13
j_gene: TRBJ2-7
d_gene: -
CDR3aa: CASRKRSSYEQYF

v_gene: TRBV6-5
len: 15
j_gene: TRBJ2-1
d_gene: TRBD2
CDR3aa: CASKPGLASYNEQFF

v_gene: TRBV7-9
len: 14
j_gene: TRBJ1-2
d_gene: TRBD1
CDR3aa: CASSSGTVLYGYTF